This is a list of T cell receptor beta chains from one sample in a study of T cell responses to AZD1222 COVID-19 vaccine. Some clones are missing from TCRdb's copy, which holds only in-frame ones; the method was immunoSEQ multiplex PCR. Altogether roughly 190,000 clones are present, approximately 90% being singletons, with the ten largest covering 3.6%. The sequencing here drew on peripheral blood, taken 28 days after the second dose of the MenACWY control vaccine. The receptors shown here come from an adult who received the MenACWY meningococcal vaccine as a control. Each CDR3 is given with its conserved first and last residue. D genes are given only for firm matches. Clone sizes are given selectively: once, few, many, or a class where the clone is expanded.

clone_size | j_call | v_call | d_call | cdr3_aa | cdr3_nt
NA | TRBJ1-1 | TRBV27 | NA | CASSPSEGVRTEAFF | TGTGCCAGCAGTCCATCCGAGGGGGTTCGGACTGAAGCTTTCTTT
NA | TRBJ1-5 | TRBV27 | TRBD1 | CASSLKVAGTGARSNQPQHF | TGTGCCAGCAGTTTAAAAGTAGCTGGGACAGGGGCACGAAGCAATCAGCCCCAGCATTTT
NA | TRBJ1-5 | TRBV19 | TRBD1 | CASSRTGANQPQHF | TGTGCCAGTAGTAGGACAGGAGCCAATCAGCCCCAGCATTTT
NA | TRBJ1-1 | TRBV13 | TRBD1 | CASSPRQGSTEAFF | TGTGCCAGCAGCCCTCGACAGGGGAGCACTGAAGCTTTCTTT
NA | TRBJ2-7 | TRBV19 | TRBD1 | CASSIGQGSSYEQYF | TGTGCCAGTAGTATAGGACAGGGCTCTTCCTACGAGCAGTACTTC
once | TRBJ1-4 | TRBV2 | NA | CASSEWAGEKLFF | TGTGCCAGCAGTGAATGGGCAGGTGAAAAACTGTTTTTT
once | TRBJ2-5 | TRBV28 | NA | CASSPFGTGLETQYF | TGTGCCAGCAGTCCCTTTGGTACTGGGCTGGAGACCCAGTACTTC
NA | TRBJ1-6 | TRBV19 | TRBD1 | CASRSGTGRNSPLHF | TGTGCCAGTAGATCCGGGACAGGGCGTAATTCACCCCTCCACTTT
NA | TRBJ2-1 | TRBV25-1 | NA | CASTGGNPDNEQFF | TGTGCCAGCACTGGCGGGAATCCCGACAATGAGCAGTTCTTC
NA | TRBJ2-2 | TRBV5-6 | TRBD2 | CASSLVAGVSGGELFF | TGTGCCAGCAGCTTGGTTGCGGGAGTAAGTGGCGGGGAGCTGTTTTTT
NA | TRBJ2-3 | TRBV5-1 | NA | CASSPTGRGNTDTQYF | TGCGCCAGCAGCCCCACGGGGCGGGGCAACACAGATACGCAGTATTTT
NA | TRBJ2-3 | TRBV9 | TRBD2 | CASSPLAGKDTQYF | TGTGCCAGCAGCCCACTAGCGGGAAAAGATACGCAGTATTTT
few | TRBJ1-2 | TRBV29-1 | NA | CSVEGVGLAYGYTF | TGCAGCGTTGAAGGGGTAGGGCTAGCCTATGGCTACACCTTC
NA | TRBJ1-1 | TRBV6-5 | TRBD1 | CASSFLGQGTEAFF | TGTGCCAGCAGTTTCCTGGGACAGGGCACTGAAGCTTTCTTT
NA | TRBJ2-7 | TRBV7-3 | TRBD1 | CASSLSGGRSYEQYF | TGTGCCAGCAGCTTGTCAGGGGGTAGATCCTACGAGCAGTACTTC
NA | TRBJ2-3 | TRBV7-8 | TRBD2 | CASRIAGYSTDTQYF | TGTGCCAGCAGAATAGCGGGGTACAGCACAGATACGCAGTATTTT
NA | TRBJ1-3 | TRBV7-9 | NA | CASSLPGLSGNTIYF | TGTGCCAGCAGCCTTCCGGGGCTCTCTGGAAACACCATATATTTT
NA | TRBJ1-5 | TRBV27 | NA | CASSPPGRRGNQPQHF | TGTGCCAGCAGCCCTCCGGGTCGGAGGGGGAATCAGCCCCAGCATTTT
NA | TRBJ1-5 | TRBV27 | TRBD1 | CASREQGAWKPQHF | TGTGCCAGCAGAGAACAGGGGGCTTGGAAGCCCCAGCATTTT
NA | TRBJ1-1 | TRBV7-3 | TRBD1 | CASSLTGVTEAFF | TGTGCCAGCAGCTTGACAGGGGTCACTGAAGCTTTCTTT
NA | TRBJ2-1 | TRBV6-5 | TRBD2 | CASSYERGNEQFF | TGTGCCAGCAGTTACGAGCGGGGCAATGAGCAGTTCTTC
NA | TRBJ2-7 | TRBV6-5 | NA | CASRLGFHASYEQYF | TGTGCCAGCAGACTCGGATTTCACGCCTCCTACGAGCAGTACTTC
NA | TRBJ1-1 | TRBV27 | NA | CASSHPEQFSEAFF | TGTGCCAGCAGTCATCCCGAGCAGTTCTCTGAAGCTTTCTTT
NA | TRBJ2-3 | TRBV30 | TRBD2 | CAWSSLSAGVADTQYF | TGTGCCTGGAGCTCCCTGTCAGCGGGAGTGGCAGATACGCAGTATTTT
NA | TRBJ2-1 | TRBV10-3 | TRBD2 | CAIAGGRNEQFF | TGTGCCATCGCGGGAGGGAGGAATGAGCAGTTCTTC